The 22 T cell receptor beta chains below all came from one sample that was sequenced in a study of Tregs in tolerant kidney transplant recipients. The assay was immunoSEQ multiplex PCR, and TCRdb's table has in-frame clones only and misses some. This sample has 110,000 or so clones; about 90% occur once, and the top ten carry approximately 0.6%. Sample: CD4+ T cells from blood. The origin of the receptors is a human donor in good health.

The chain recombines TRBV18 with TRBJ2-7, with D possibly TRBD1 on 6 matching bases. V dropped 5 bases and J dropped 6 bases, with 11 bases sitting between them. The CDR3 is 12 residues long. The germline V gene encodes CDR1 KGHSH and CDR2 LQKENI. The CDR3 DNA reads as TGTGCCAGCTCAAGGGGGTCGGTCGAGCAGTACTTC. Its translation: CASSRGSVEQYF.

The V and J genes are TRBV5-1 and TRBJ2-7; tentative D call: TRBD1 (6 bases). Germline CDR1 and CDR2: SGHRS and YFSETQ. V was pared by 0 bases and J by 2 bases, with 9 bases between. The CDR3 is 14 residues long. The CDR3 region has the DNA TGCGCCAGCAGCTTGGCACAGGGTGCCTACGAGCAGTACTTC. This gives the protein CASSLAQGAYEQYF.

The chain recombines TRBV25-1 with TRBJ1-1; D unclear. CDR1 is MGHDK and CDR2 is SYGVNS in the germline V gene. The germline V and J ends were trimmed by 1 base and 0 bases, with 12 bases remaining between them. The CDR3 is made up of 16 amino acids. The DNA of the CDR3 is TGTGCCAGCAGTGAATCGTCGTGGCAGCTGAACACTGAAGCTTTCTTT. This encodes CASSESSWQLNTEAFF.

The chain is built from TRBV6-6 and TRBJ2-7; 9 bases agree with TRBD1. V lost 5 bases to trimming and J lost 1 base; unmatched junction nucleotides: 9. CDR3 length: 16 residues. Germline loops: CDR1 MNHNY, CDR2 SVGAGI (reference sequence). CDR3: CASSGSGTGLSYEQYF. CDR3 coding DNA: TGTGCCAGCAGTGGATCCGGGACAGGGTTATCCTACGAGCAGTACTTC.

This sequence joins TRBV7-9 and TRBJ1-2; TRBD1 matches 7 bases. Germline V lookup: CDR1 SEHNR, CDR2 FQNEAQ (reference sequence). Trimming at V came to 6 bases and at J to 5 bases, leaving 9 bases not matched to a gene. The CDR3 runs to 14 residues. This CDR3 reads CASRQRDRVYGYTF. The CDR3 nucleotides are TGTGCCAGCAGACAGAGAGACAGGGTGTATGGCTACACCTTC. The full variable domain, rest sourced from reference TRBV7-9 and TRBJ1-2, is DTGVSQNPRHKITKRGQNVTFRCDPISEHNRLYWYRQTLGQGPEFLTYFQNEAQLEKSRLLSDRFSAERPKGSFSTLEIQRTEQGDSAMYLCASRQRDRVYGYTFGSGTRLTVV.

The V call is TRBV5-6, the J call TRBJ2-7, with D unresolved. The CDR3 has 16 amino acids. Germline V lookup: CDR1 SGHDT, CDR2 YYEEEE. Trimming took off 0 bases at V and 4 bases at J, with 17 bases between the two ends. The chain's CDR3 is CASSLGGNLGRYEQYF. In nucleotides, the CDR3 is TGTGCCAGCAGCTTGGGGGGTAATTTAGGGCGGTACGAGCAGTACTTC.

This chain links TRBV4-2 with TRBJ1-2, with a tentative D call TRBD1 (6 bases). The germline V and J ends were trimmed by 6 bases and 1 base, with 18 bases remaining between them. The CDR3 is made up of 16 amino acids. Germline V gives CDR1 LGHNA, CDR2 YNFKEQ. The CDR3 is CASSPLGGDGNYGYTF. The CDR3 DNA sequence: TGTGCCAGCAGTCCTTTGGGGGGCGATGGTAACTATGGCTACACCTTC.

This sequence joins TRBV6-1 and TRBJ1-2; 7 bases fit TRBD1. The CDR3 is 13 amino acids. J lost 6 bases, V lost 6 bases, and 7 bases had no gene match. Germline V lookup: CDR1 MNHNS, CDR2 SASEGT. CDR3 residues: CASRVDRENGYTF. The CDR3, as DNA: TGTGCCAGCAGAGTTGACAGGGAGAATGGCTACACCTTC.

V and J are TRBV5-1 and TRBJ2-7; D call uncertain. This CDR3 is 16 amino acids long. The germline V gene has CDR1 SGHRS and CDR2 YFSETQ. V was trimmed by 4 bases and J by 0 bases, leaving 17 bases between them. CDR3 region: CASSPVTGGSSYEQYF. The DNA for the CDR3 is TGCGCCAGCAGCCCCGTTACTGGCGGAAGCTCCTACGAGCAGTACTTC.

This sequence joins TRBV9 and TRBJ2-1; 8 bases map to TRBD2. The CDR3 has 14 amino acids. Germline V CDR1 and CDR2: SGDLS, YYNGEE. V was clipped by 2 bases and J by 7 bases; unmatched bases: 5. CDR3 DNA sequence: TGTGCCAGCAGCGTTGGCGGGGGGAGGAATGAGCAGTTCTTC. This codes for CASSVGGGRNEQFF. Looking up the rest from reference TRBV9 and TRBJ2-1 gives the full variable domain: DSGVTQTPKHLITATGQRVTLRCSPRSGDLSVYWYQQSLDQGLQFLIQYYNGEERAKGNILERFSAQQFPDLHSELNLSSLELGDSALYFCASSVGGGRNEQFFGPGTRLTVL.

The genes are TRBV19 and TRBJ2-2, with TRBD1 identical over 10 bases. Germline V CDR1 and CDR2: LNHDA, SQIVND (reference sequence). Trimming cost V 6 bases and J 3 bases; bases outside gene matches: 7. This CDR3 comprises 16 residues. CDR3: CASSSAGTGDTGELFF. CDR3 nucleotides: TGTGCCAGTAGCTCAGCCGGGACAGGGGACACCGGGGAGCTGTTTTTT.

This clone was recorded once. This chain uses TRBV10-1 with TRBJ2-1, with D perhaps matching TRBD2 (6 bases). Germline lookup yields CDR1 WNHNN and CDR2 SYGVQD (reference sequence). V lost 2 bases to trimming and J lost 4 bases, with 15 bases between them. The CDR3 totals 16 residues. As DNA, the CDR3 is TGCGCCAGCAGTGAGGGTTGGCCCGGGGGATACAATGAGCAGTTCTTC. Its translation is CASSEGWPGGYNEQFF.

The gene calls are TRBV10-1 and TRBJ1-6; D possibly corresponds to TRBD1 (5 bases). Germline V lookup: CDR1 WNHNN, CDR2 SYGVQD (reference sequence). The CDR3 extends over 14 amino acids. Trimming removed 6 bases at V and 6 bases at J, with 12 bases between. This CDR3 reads CASSDGTTNSPLHF. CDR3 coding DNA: TGCGCCAGCAGCGATGGGACGACTAATTCACCCCTCCACTTT.

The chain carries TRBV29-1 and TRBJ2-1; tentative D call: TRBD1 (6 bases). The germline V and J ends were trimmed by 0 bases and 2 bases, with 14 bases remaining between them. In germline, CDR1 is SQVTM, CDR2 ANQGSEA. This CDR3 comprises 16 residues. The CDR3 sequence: CSVEEGHRYPYNEQFF. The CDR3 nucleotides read TGCAGCGTTGAAGAGGGACACAGATACCCCTACAATGAGCAGTTCTTC.

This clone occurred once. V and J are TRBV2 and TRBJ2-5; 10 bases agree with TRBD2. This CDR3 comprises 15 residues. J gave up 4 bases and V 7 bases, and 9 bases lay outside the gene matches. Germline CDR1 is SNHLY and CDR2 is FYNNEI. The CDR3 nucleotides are TGTGCCAGCACATGGAACATAGCGGGAGGAGAGACCCAGTACTTC. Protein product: CASTWNIAGGETQYF. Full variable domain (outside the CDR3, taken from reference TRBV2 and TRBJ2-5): EPEVTQTPSHQVTQMGQEVILRCVPISNHLYFYWYRQILGQKVEFLVSFYNNEISEKSEIFDDQFSVERPDGSNFTLKIRSTKLEDSAMYFCASTWNIAGGETQYFGPGTRLLVL.

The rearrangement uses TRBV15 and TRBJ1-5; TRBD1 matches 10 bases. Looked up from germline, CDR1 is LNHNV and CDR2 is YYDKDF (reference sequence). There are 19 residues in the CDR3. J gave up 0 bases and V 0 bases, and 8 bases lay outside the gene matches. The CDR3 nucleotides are TGTGCCACCAGCAGAGATCCGACAGGGGGCCATTATAGCAATCAGCCCCAGCATTTT. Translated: CATSRDPTGGHYSNQPQHF. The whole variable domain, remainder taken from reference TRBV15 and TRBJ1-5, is DAMVIQNPRYQVTQFGKPVTLSCSQTLNHNVMYWYQQKSSQAPKLLFHYYDKDFNNEADTPDNFQSRRPNTSFCFLDIRSPGLGDTAMYLCATSRDPTGGHYSNQPQHFGDGTRLSIL.

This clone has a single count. The CDR3: CASREGQGSSYEQYF. The DNA for the CDR3 is TGTGCCAGCAGGGAGGGACAGGGGAGCTCCTACGAGCAGTACTTC. This chain links TRBV6-5 with TRBJ2-7; TRBD1 agrees at 10 bases. Germline CDR1 is MNHEY and CDR2 is SVGAGI. The CDR3 has 15 amino acids. J was trimmed by 0 bases and V by 6 bases; bases with no gene match: 5.

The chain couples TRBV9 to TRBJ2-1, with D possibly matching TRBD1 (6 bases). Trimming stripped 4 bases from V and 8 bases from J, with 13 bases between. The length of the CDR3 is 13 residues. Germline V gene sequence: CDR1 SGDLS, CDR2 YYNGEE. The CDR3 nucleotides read TGTGCCAGCAGCTTGGGACACGAATATGAGCAGTTCTTC. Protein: CASSLGHEYEQFF.

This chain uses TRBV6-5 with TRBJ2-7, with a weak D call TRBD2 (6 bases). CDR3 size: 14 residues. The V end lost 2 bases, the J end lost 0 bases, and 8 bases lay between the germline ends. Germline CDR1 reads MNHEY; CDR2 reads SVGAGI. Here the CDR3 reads CASSYKRASYEQYF. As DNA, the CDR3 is TGTGCCAGCAGTTACAAGCGGGCCTCCTACGAGCAGTACTTC.

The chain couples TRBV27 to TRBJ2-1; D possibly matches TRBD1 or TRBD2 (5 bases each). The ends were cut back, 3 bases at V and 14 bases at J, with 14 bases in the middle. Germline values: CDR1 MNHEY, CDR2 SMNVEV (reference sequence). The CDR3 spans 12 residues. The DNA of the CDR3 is TGTGCCAGCAGTTTCGGGTGGGGACGAGAGTTCTTC. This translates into CASSFGWGREFF.

This CDR3 reads CASSLGGYSTYEQYF. The CDR3 bases are TGTGCCAGCAGCTTAGGGGGATACTCGACCTACGAGCAGTACTTC. V usage is TRBV7-2 and J usage is TRBJ2-7; D uncertain. Deletions cut 1 base from V and 2 bases from J, with 12 bases between. Germline CDR1 reads SGHTA; CDR2 reads FQGNSA. This CDR3 region has 15 residues. The whole variable domain, remainder taken from reference TRBV7-2 and TRBJ2-7, is GAGVSQSPSNKVTEKGKDVELRCDPISGHTALYWYRQSLGQGLEFLIYFQGNSAPDKSGLPSDRFSAERTGGSVSTLTIQRTQQEDSAVYLCASSLGGYSTYEQYFGPGTRLTVT.

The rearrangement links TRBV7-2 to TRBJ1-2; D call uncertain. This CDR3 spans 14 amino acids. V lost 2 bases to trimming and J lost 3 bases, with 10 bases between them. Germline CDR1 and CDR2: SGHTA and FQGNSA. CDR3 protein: CASSLNAGYYGYTF. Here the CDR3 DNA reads TGTGCCAGCAGCTTAAATGCAGGCTACTATGGCTACACCTTC.